Sequencing of this TCR beta chain was carried out in a study of T cell repertoires in cytomegalovirus infection. In the study overall: Signatures in public TCR beta sequences pointed to both CMV infection and matching HLA type.

TCRdb analysed the reads with MiXCR anew, one entry per CDR3 protein. The sample lists about 490,000 distinct CDR3 sequences, about 11% occurring once. With V trimmed by 6 bases and J by 5 bases, 7 bases remained unmatched. Germline V gene lookup returns CDR1 DFQATT and CDR2 SNEGSKA (reference sequence). The CDR3 has 13 residues. The table lists this clonotype with a few counts. Antigen specificity is unknown. Overall study results and limits: In two of eight donors, the top clonotype was HLA-C-restricted CMV-specific. Carriers of CMV plus the relevant HLA were identified by cumulative public TCR beta family frequency.

This TCR derives from a human donor in good health (CMV status not recorded). Some clones in this sample may be carry-over from other donors' samples. What was sequenced was PBMCs. The chain couples TRBV20-1 to TRBJ1-1, with 9 nucleotides matching TRBD1. The CDR3, as DNA: TGCAGTGCCAGACGGGACAGGGAGACTGAAGCTTTCTTT. It encodes CSARRDRETEAFF.